The 3 T cell receptor beta chains in this list originate from one sample, sequenced in a study of blood T cells in healthy people across ages. A J-beta primer mix and a sample-barcoded 5' primer were used in a second PCR of roughly 6 to 11 cycles. A single record per CDR3 protein comes from TCRdb applying MiXCR to the 5' RACE reads. Here the sample spans approximately 820,000 distinct CDR3 sequences, roughly 44% being singletons. The sample was blood. The receptor set was obtained from a man aged 60 to 69 in good health.

A few counts support this clonotype. The J gene is TRBJ1-1, the V gene TRBV7-9; D gene uncertain. The germline V gene has CDR1 SEHNR and CDR2 FQNEAQ (reference sequence). The CDR3 spans 13 residues. Trimming stripped 5 bases from V and 1 base from J, with 8 bases between. As DNA, the CDR3 is TGTGCCAGCAGCGAGGACGCGAACACTGAAGCTTTCTTT. Translation gives CASSEDANTEAFF.

The J gene is TRBJ2-1, the V gene TRBV27; 9 nucleotides align to TRBD1. The length of the CDR3 is 14 residues. Germline CDR1 and CDR2: MNHEY and SMNVEV (reference sequence). V trimming: 5 bases; J trimming: 7 bases; junction bases outside the gene matches: 6. CDR3 amino acids: CASSTGTGRNEQFF. The CDR3 bases are TGTGCCAGCAGTACCGGGACAGGGCGGAATGAGCAGTTCTTC.

The chain recombines TRBV29-1 with TRBJ2-3; 9 bases are a match to TRBD2. Germline CDR1 is SQVTM and CDR2 is ANQGSEA. The CDR3 length is 15 residues. The junction had 10 bases not matched to a gene; V was cut back by 1 base and J by 8 bases. The CDR3 coding sequence is TGCAGCGTTGAAGTTGGTATTAGCGGGGGAGGTACGCAGTATTTT. This codes for CSVEVGISGGGTQYF.